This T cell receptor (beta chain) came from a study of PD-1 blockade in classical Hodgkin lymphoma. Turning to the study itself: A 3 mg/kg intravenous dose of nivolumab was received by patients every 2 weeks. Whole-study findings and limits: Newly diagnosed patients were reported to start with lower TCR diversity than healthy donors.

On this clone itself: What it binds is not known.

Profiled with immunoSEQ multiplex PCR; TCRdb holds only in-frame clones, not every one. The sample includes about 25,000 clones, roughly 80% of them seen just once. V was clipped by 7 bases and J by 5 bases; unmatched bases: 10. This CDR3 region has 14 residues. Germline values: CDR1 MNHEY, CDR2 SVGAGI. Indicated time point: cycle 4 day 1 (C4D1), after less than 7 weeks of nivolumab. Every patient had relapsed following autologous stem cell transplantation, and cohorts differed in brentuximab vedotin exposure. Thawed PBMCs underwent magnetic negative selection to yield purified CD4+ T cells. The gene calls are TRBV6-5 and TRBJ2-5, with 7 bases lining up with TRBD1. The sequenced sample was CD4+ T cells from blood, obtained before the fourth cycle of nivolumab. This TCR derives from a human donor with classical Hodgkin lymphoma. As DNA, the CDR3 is TGTGCCAGCACGGATCGTCTCAGGGGGGAGACCCAGTACTTC. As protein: CASTDRLRGETQYF.